This TCR beta chain is from a study of cytomegalovirus exposure and HLA in healthy donors. Study-level findings and limits: Whilst most TCR sequences proved rare, a subset of public TCRs occurred across many donors.

Concerning this clone itself: Its antigen is unknown.

60 Vbeta and 13 Jbeta primers were used in PCR. The assay was immunoSEQ multiplex PCR, and TCRdb's table has in-frame clones only and misses some. The data contain 150,000 to 200,000 clones, approximately 71% of them singletons. The sequenced material came from PBMCs. The source is a man aged 25 to 40 in good health and CMV-seropositive.

This chain's CDR3 is CATSRGQGNTIYF. CDR3 coding DNA: TGTGCCACCAGCAGAGGACAGGGAAACACCATATATTTT. The J gene is TRBJ1-3, the V gene TRBV15; weak D call: TRBD1 (5 bases). CDR1 and CDR2 from the germline V gene are LNHNV and YYDKDF (reference sequence). Between the trimmed V and J ends, which lost 1 base and 4 bases, there was a span of 5 bases. The length of the CDR3 is 13 residues.